These 2 T cell receptor beta chains came from one sample sequenced in a study of cytomegalovirus exposure and HLA in healthy donors. The PCR was carried out with 60 Vbeta primers and 13 Jbeta primers. The assay was immunoSEQ multiplex PCR, and TCRdb's table has in-frame clones only and misses some. The table includes 100,000 to 150,000 clones, around 78% detected once. Sample: PBMCs. These receptors were collected from a man aged 60 to 69 in good health and CMV-seropositive.

The J gene is TRBJ1-2, the V gene TRBV7-9; the D is unclear. The V gene lost 1 base and the J gene lost 7 bases, with 7 bases spanning the gap. The CDR3 is 12 amino acids. Per the germline V gene, CDR1 is SEHNR and CDR2 is FQNEAQ (reference sequence). CDR3 in DNA: TGTGCCAGCAGCTTAGAGCCGGTTGGCTACACCTTC. Its protein product is CASSLEPVGYTF.

The chain uses TRBV13 and TRBJ1-1; a weak D match, TRBD1 (6 bases). Germline loops: CDR1 PRHDT, CDR2 FYEKMQ (reference sequence). The CDR3 is 14 residues long. V lost 4 bases, J lost 1 base, and 10 bases lay in between. Here the CDR3 reads CASSSGTRNTEAFF. The CDR3, as DNA: TGTGCCAGCAGCTCCGGGACAAGGAACACTGAAGCTTTCTTT.